The 27 T cell receptor beta chains below were found in one sample sequenced in a study of identifying expanded T cells in peripheral blood (dated by TCRdb to between 2018 and 2021). Libraries were constructed by the immunoSEQ multiplex PCR assay. The source is immuneACCESS, and TCRdb retained only in-frame sequences with V and J called. Part of the clones is not carried over; for the studies checked, unresolved V genes explain less than half of this, and the remainder is unexplained. The sample data list about 78,000 clones, and about 88% of these were observed just once. The leading ten clones occupy about 20% of the sample. What was sequenced was blood. Receptors were obtained from a person aged 18 to 75 in good health.

A few counts support this clone. The rearrangement joins TRBV7-2 to TRBJ1-6; D perhaps matches TRBD1 (5 bases). CDR1 and CDR2 from the germline V gene are SGHTA and FQGNSA. V lost 0 bases and J 9 bases, leaving 18 bases between the germline ends. The CDR3 loop spans 17 amino acids. CDR3 in DNA: TGTGCCAGCAGCTTAGCTCGGGGGTCTACCGACCTTTCACCCCTCCACTTT. Translation: CASSLARGSTDLSPLHF.

V and J are TRBV28 and TRBJ1-4; maybe TRBD1 (6 bases). Germline values: CDR1 MDHEN, CDR2 SYDVKM. V gave up 6 bases and J gave up 13 bases, with 18 bases separating them. This CDR3 region has 13 residues. The CDR3 is CASSKPTGIGLFF. CDR3 nucleotides: TGTGCCAGCAGCAAGCCCACAGGGATCGGACTGTTTTTT.

This clone was recorded once. The chain couples TRBV15 to TRBJ1-1; no reliable D call. The CDR3 covers 15 residues. The V end was cut by 0 bases, the J end by 3 bases, with 11 bases between. The germline V gene has CDR1 LNHNV and CDR2 YYDKDF (reference sequence). The DNA for the CDR3 is TGTGCCACCAGCAGAGATTCGTCAGAAGACACTGAAGCTTTCTTT. Its translation is CATSRDSSEDTEAFF.

The chain has TRBV18 and TRBJ2-5; no firm D call. V was cut by 4 bases and J by 4 bases, with 22 bases left in between. This CDR3 spans 17 amino acids. In germline, CDR1 is KGHSH, CDR2 LQKENI. The CDR3 DNA follows: TGTGCCAGCTCACTCGTACAGAAGCCAAGCTTTCGAGAGACCCAGTACTTC. Its protein product is CASSLVQKPSFRETQYF.

V is TRBV10-3 and J is TRBJ2-4; no definite D call. Germline-derived CDR1 and CDR2 are ENHRY and SYGVKD. V shed 2 bases and J shed 0 bases, with 14 bases lying between them. The CDR3 runs to 17 residues. The CDR3, as DNA: TGTGCCATCAGTGAGCCCCCAAACGACCAAGCCAAAAACATTCAGTACTTC. This codes for CAISEPPNDQAKNIQYF.

The CDR3 region has the DNA TGTGCCAGCAGTAAAACGGGACAGGACTACGAGCAGTACTTC. Translated: CASSKTGQDYEQYF. This chain connects TRBV6-6 to TRBJ2-7; 8 nucleotides match TRBD1. V trimming: 5 bases; J trimming: 3 bases; junction bases outside the gene matches: 6. Germline V gives CDR1 MNHNY, CDR2 SVGAGI (reference sequence). This CDR3 has 14 residues.

This clone appeared a few times. This chain's CDR3 is CASRSGTGALSPLHF. The CDR3, as DNA: TGTGCCAGCAGATCCGGGACAGGGGCCCTTTCACCCCTCCACTTT. The rearrangement uses TRBV27 and TRBJ1-6; 10 nucleotides line up with TRBD1. CDR3 length: 15 amino acids. Germline CDR1 MNHEY, CDR2 SMNVEV (reference sequence). Trimming removed 6 bases from V and 9 bases from J; junction bases left unmatched: 8.

The chain uses TRBV5-1 and TRBJ2-1; D is perhaps TRBD1 (5 bases). CDR1 and CDR2 (germline): SGHRS, YFSETQ. CDR3 length: 11 residues. V dropped 0 bases and J dropped 15 bases, with 10 bases sitting between them. CDR3 in amino acids: CASSLGQGWFF. The CDR3 DNA follows: TGCGCCAGCAGCTTGGGGCAGGGTTGGTTCTTC. Supplemented by reference TRBV5-1 and TRBJ2-1, the full variable domain reads KAGVTQTPRYLIKTRGQQVTLSCSPISGHRSVSWYQQTPGQGLQFLFEYFSETQRNKGNFPGRFSGRQFSNSRSEMNVSTLELGDSALYLCASSLGQGWFFGPGTRLTVL.

The chain employs TRBV6-6 and TRBJ2-3; no clear D. The CDR3 is 15 residues long. From germline, CDR1 is MNHNY and CDR2 SVGAGI (reference sequence). The V end was cut by 2 bases, the J end by 7 bases, with 16 bases between. The chain's CDR3 is CASSYQGLPANTQYF. For the CDR3, the DNA is TGTGCCAGCAGTTACCAAGGCCTTCCAGCCAATACGCAGTATTTT.

V is TRBV5-4 and J is TRBJ1-1; maybe TRBD1 (6 bases). Germline CDR1 SGHNT, CDR2 YYREEE (reference sequence). This CDR3 is built from 17 residues. Trimming shortened V by 0 bases and J by 1 base, and 16 bases separated the two germline ends. This CDR3 is CASSLGSRGPGNTEAFF. The CDR3 bases are TGTGCCAGCAGCTTGGGAAGTCGGGGGCCCGGGAACACTGAAGCTTTCTTT.

The chain combines TRBV29-1 with TRBJ2-5; D might be TRBD1 (5 bases). Germline V gene lookup returns CDR1 SQVTM and CDR2 ANQGSEA. Deletions cut 7 bases from V and 0 bases from J, with 18 bases between. CDR3 length: 15 amino acids. The DNA for the CDR3 is TGCAGCGGACGAACCTCAGGGTTCAACCAAGAGACCCAGTACTTC. This codes for CSGRTSGFNQETQYF.

This chain links TRBV7-6 with TRBJ1-3; D ambiguous. Trimming cost V 3 bases and J 0 bases, with 9 bases left between them. Germline CDR1 SGHVS, CDR2 FNYEAQ. The CDR3 covers 15 residues. The CDR3 loop is CASSFEIDSGNTIYF. The CDR3 nucleotides are TGTGCCAGCAGCTTTGAGATTGACTCTGGAAACACCATATATTTT.

The rearrangement links TRBV30 to TRBJ1-6; D unresolved. Per the germline V gene, CDR1 is GTSNPN and CDR2 is SVGIG (reference sequence). The CDR3 totals 13 residues. V was shortened by 2 bases and J by 9 bases, with 11 bases between the two germline ends. In DNA, the CDR3 is TGTGCCTGGAGTCCCAGTGGGAGTTCACCCCTCCACTTT. Protein product: CAWSPSGSSPLHF.

This chain joins TRBV4-3 and TRBJ1-5; D not certain. Trimming left V 4 bases short and J 0 bases short, with 10 bases between. Germline V gene lookup returns CDR1 LGHNA and CDR2 YSLEER. The CDR3 sequence is 15 residues long. The CDR3 coding sequence is TGCGCCAGCAGCCCTTCTTCAATTAGCAATCAGCCCCAGCATTTT. Protein product: CASSPSSISNQPQHF.

This chain uses TRBV5-4 with TRBJ2-2; D is ambiguous. CDR1 and CDR2 from the germline V gene are SGHNT and YYREEE (reference sequence). V lost 4 bases, J lost 1 base, and 8 bases lay in between. The CDR3 sequence is 14 residues long. CDR3 in amino acids: CASSPPVNTGELFF. The CDR3 DNA reads as TGTGCCAGCAGCCCCCCAGTGAACACCGGGGAGCTGTTTTTT.

The chain joins TRBV28 to TRBJ1-2; no definite D call. The germline gives CDR1 MDHEN, CDR2 SYDVKM. V was cut by 2 bases and J by 4 bases, with 14 bases left in between. The CDR3 extends over 15 amino acids. CDR3 nucleotides: TGTGCCAGCAGTTTAGGTCCGCGGTATAGCTATGGCTACACCTTC. Residues: CASSLGPRYSYGYTF.

This sequence joins TRBV7-2 and TRBJ2-7; 11 nucleotides match TRBD2. V gave up 4 bases and J gave up 4 bases; unmatched junction bases: 12. Looked up from germline, CDR1 is SGHTA and CDR2 is FQGNSA. This CDR3 is 17 amino acids long. Here the CDR3 reads CASSYPLGSGGAYEQYF. The DNA for the CDR3 is TGTGCCAGCAGCTACCCTTTGGGTAGCGGGGGGGCATACGAGCAGTACTTC.

This sequence joins TRBV27 and TRBJ2-7; 7 bases agree with TRBD1. CDR3 length: 13 amino acids. V was clipped by 6 bases and J by 3 bases; unmatched bases: 5. Germline values: CDR1 MNHEY, CDR2 SMNVEV (reference sequence). The DNA for the CDR3 is TGTGCCAGCAGCCATGGGACAGACTACGAGCAGTACTTC. It specifies CASSHGTDYEQYF.

This rearrangement joins TRBV11-2 to TRBJ2-7; the D is unclear. This CDR3 region has 15 residues. CDR1 is SGHAT and CDR2 is FQNNGV in the germline V gene. V was cut by 5 bases and J by 5 bases, with 19 bases left in between. The CDR3 loop is CASSLRGRIVDEQYF. The CDR3 coding sequence is TGTGCCAGCAGCCTCAGAGGACGGATCGTGGACGAGCAGTACTTC.

V usage is TRBV6-1 and J usage is TRBJ1-5; D is unresolved. V was shortened by 4 bases and J by 2 bases, with 15 bases between the two germline ends. The CDR3 has 16 residues. Germline CDR1 and CDR2: MNHNS and SASEGT. CDR3 in amino acids: CASSVNAAQGNQPQHF. CDR3 nucleotides: TGTGCCAGCAGTGTAAACGCGGCCCAGGGCAATCAGCCCCAGCATTTT.

The chain couples TRBV19 to TRBJ1-1, with D tentatively TRBD1 (5 bases). Germline loops: CDR1 LNHDA, CDR2 SQIVND (reference sequence). This CDR3 comprises 16 residues. V shed 10 bases and J shed 1 base, with 22 bases lying between them. The CDR3: CATTIGTPEGNTEAFF. The CDR3 DNA sequence: TGTGCCACCACGATCGGGACCCCTGAAGGGAACACTGAAGCTTTCTTT.

The chain joins TRBV5-4 to TRBJ2-3; no reliable D call. The length of the CDR3 is 15 residues. Germline values: CDR1 SGHNT, CDR2 YYREEE (reference sequence). Trimming pared 4 bases from V and 4 bases from J, leaving 16 bases between. The CDR3 spells CASSRRVASSDTQYF. CDR3 coding DNA: TGTGCCAGCAGCCGACGGGTAGCTTCTTCAGATACGCAGTATTTT.

This clone has a single count. V is TRBV18 and J is TRBJ1-1, with no clear D. Germline V gene data show CDR1 as KGHSH and CDR2 as LQKENI. The V end was cut by 3 bases, the J end by 7 bases, with 12 bases between. This CDR3 spans 13 amino acids. CDR3 region: CASSPDRYVEAFF. DNA of the CDR3: TGTGCCAGCTCACCTGACCGGTATGTTGAAGCTTTCTTT. Full variable domain (rest looked up from reference TRBV18 and TRBJ1-1): NAGVMQNPRHLVRRRGQEARLRCSPMKGHSHVYWYRQLPEEGLKFMVYLQKENIIDESGMPKERFSAEFPKEGPSILRIQQVVRGDSAAYFCASSPDRYVEAFFGQGTRLTVV.

This clone was seen a single time. This chain links TRBV6-5 with TRBJ1-4; D might be TRBD1 (6 bases). This CDR3 region has 13 residues. Trimming left V 5 bases short and J 6 bases short, with 10 bases between. Germline CDR1 is MNHEY and CDR2 is SVGAGI. This chain's CDR3 is CASSRGFDEKLFF. The CDR3 bases are TGTGCCAGCAGTAGGGGGTTTGATGAAAAACTGTTTTTT.

The chain recombines TRBV10-3 with TRBJ2-7; 8 bases fit TRBD1. This CDR3 spans 15 amino acids. After removal of 3 bases from V and 1 base from J, the junction contained 5 bases not matched to a gene. Germline-derived CDR1 and CDR2 are ENHRY and SYGVKD. CDR3 nucleotide sequence: TGTGCCATCAGTGAACAGGGGGGAACGTCCTACGAGCAGTACTTC. This encodes CAISEQGGTSYEQYF.

The V and J genes are TRBV6-1 and TRBJ1-2, with 8 bases fitting TRBD1. CDR1 MNHNS and CDR2 SASEGT come from the germline V gene. After removal of 6 bases from V and 6 bases from J, the junction contained 3 bases not matched to a gene. The length of the CDR3 is 12 residues. The DNA for the CDR3 is TGTGCCAGCAGGGGACAGGATCATGGCTACACCTTC. Amino acid sequence: CASRGQDHGYTF.

Turning to this clone: Other DNA sequences in the sample encode the same CDR3. This chain uses TRBV9 with TRBJ2-7; 9 nucleotides match TRBD1. The CDR3 runs to 14 residues. The V gene's germline CDR1 is SGDLS and CDR2 YYNGEE. The V segment lost 0 bases and the J segment 2 bases; nucleotides outside the gene matches: 0. The CDR3 spells CASSVGQGAYEQYF. CDR3 bases: TGTGCCAGCAGCGTAGGACAGGGGGCCTACGAGCAGTACTTC.